The 28 T cell receptor beta chains presented below share a single source sample, sequenced in a study of blood T cell repertoires in COVID-19. Only in-frame clones appear in the TCRdb table, and some are missing; sequencing was by immunoSEQ multiplex PCR. The sample yields 200,000 to 300,000 clones, roughly 86% seen once. The sequenced sample consisted of PBMCs or T cells enriched from blood (not recorded which). These TCRs come from a middle-aged woman with acute COVID-19.

The rearrangement links TRBV29-1 to TRBJ1-3, with D possibly being TRBD1 (6 bases). CDR3 size: 12 residues. Per germline, CDR1 SQVTM and CDR2 ANQGSEA. V shed 4 bases and J shed 7 bases, with 11 bases lying between them. CDR3 protein: CSVVGAGNTIYF. The CDR3 bases are TGCAGCGTTGTGGGGGCCGGGAACACCATATATTTT.

The chain recombines TRBV7-8 with TRBJ1-6; possible D gene TRBD1, 6 bases. V lost 4 bases, J lost 0 bases, and 13 bases lay in between. CDR1 is SGHVS, CDR2 FQNEAQ, per germline. CDR3 length: 17 residues. The chain's CDR3 is CASSYSTGNSYNSPLHF. CDR3 sequence (DNA): TGTGCCAGCAGCTATTCGACAGGAAACTCCTATAATTCACCCCTCCACTTT. Drawing the rest from reference TRBV7-8 and TRBJ1-6, the complete variable domain is GAGVSQSPRYKVAKRGQDVALRCDPISGHVSLFWYQQALGQGPEFLTYFQNEAQLDKSGLPSDRFFAERPEGSVSTLKIQRTQQEDSAVYLCASSYSTGNSYNSPLHFGNGTRLTVT.

Of note for this clone: One end of the junction fails to match germline, which may point to a read error. V gene TRBV6-2 or TRBV6-3 combines with J gene TRBJ2-7, with D possibly matching TRBD2 (5 bases). There are 14 residues in the CDR3. Germline values: CDR1 MNHEY, CDR2 SVGEGT. The CDR3 here is CASSYVDSAYGQYF. CDR3 DNA sequence: TGTGCCAGCAGTTACGTGGACTCAGCCTACGGGCAGTACTTC.

V usage is TRBV5-1 and J usage is TRBJ2-7; TRBD2 agrees at 8 bases. The CDR3 has 14 amino acids. With V trimmed by 3 bases and J by 7 bases, 9 bases remained unmatched. Germline V gives CDR1 SGHRS, CDR2 YFSETQ. The CDR3, as DNA: TGCGCCAGCAGCTCCTTCGGCGGGAGGATTGAGCAGTACTTC. Residues: CASSSFGGRIEQYF.

The V and J genes are TRBV25-1 and TRBJ1-3; D gene ambiguous. The CDR3 length is 16 residues. The germline CDR1 and CDR2 sequences are MGHDK and SYGVNS. V was cut by 1 base and J by 4 bases, with 14 bases left in between. DNA of the CDR3: TGTGCCAGCAGTGAATCCAGCGGGATTTCCGGAAACACCATATATTTT. Translation gives CASSESSGISGNTIYF.

This clone was seen only once. This chain links TRBV10-1 with TRBJ2-7, with 9 bases lining up with TRBD2. V shed 2 bases and J 5 bases; nucleotides not matched to a gene: 16. This CDR3 is 18 amino acids long. Germline V gene sequence: CDR1 WNHNN, CDR2 SYGVQD (reference sequence). CDR3 amino acids: CASSERIPGLAGLDEQYF. The CDR3 bases are TGCGCCAGCAGTGAGAGAATACCGGGACTAGCTGGGCTAGACGAGCAGTACTTC.

The chain recombines TRBV24-1 with TRBJ1-5, with unresolved D. The CDR3 runs 14 residues. CDR1 and CDR2 from the germline V gene are KGHDR and SFDVKD. The V end was cut by 3 bases, the J end by 3 bases, with 8 bases between. CDR3 sequence: CATSDPGDNQPQHF. The CDR3 DNA reads as TGTGCCACCAGTGATCCCGGGGACAATCAGCCCCAGCATTTT.

The chain employs TRBV13 and TRBJ1-1, with 8 bases lining up with TRBD1. Trimming at V came to 6 bases and at J to 4 bases, leaving 4 bases not matched to a gene. Per germline, CDR1 PRHDT and CDR2 FYEKMQ (reference sequence). The CDR3 runs 13 residues. CDR3 protein: CASRATGGTEAFF. CDR3 sequence (DNA): TGTGCCAGCAGGGCCACAGGGGGCACTGAAGCTTTCTTT. Supplemented by reference TRBV13 and TRBJ1-1, the full variable domain reads AAGVIQSPRHLIKEKRETATLKCYPIPRHDTVYWYQQGPGQDPQFLISFYEKMQSDKGSIPDRFSAQQFSDYHSELNMSSLELGDSALYFCASRATGGTEAFFGQGTRLTVV.

The table lists this clone with a count of one. The V call is TRBV6-5, the J call TRBJ2-7; the match to TRBD2 covers 7 bases. J gave up 2 bases and V 5 bases, and 9 bases lay outside the gene matches. CDR3 length equals 15 residues. Germline V gene sequence: CDR1 MNHEY, CDR2 SVGAGI. CDR3: CASSPTNGGAYEQYF. DNA for the CDR3: TGTGCCAGCAGTCCGACTAATGGGGGGGCCTACGAGCAGTACTTC.

V is TRBV4-1 and J is TRBJ1-5; 7 bases match TRBD1. The CDR3 consists of 16 residues. J lost 6 bases, V lost 1 base, and 9 bases had no gene match. Germline assignment: CDR1 MGHRA and CDR2 YSYEKL. CDR3 sequence reads: CASSQGQGRLPQPQHF. CDR3 nucleotide sequence: TGCGCCAGCAGCCAAGGACAGGGTCGGTTGCCTCAGCCCCAGCATTTT.

A few counts support this clone. The chain is built from TRBV18 and TRBJ1-6, with D perhaps TRBD1 (6 bases). V was shortened by 4 bases and J by 7 bases, with 14 bases between the two germline ends. Germline lookup yields CDR1 KGHSH and CDR2 LQKENI. The length of the CDR3 is 15 residues. The CDR3 protein is CASSLGQKGNSPLHF. Written as DNA, the CDR3 is TGTGCCAGCTCACTCGGACAGAAGGGGAATTCACCCCTCCACTTT. Supplemented by reference TRBV18 and TRBJ1-6, the full variable domain reads NAGVMQNPRHLVRRRGQEARLRCSPMKGHSHVYWYRQLPEEGLKFMVYLQKENIIDESGMPKERFSAEFPKEGPSILRIQQVVRGDSAAYFCASSLGQKGNSPLHFGNGTRLTVT.

The V and J genes are TRBV4-1 and TRBJ2-2; 9 bases match TRBD1. The CDR3 spans 18 residues. CDR1 is MGHRA, CDR2 YSYEKL, per germline. V gave up 5 bases and J gave up 5 bases; unmatched junction bases: 15. CDR3 sequence reads: CASSGQGLTGARTGELFF. DNA for the CDR3: TGCGCCAGCAGCGGACAGGGGTTAACGGGAGCAAGGACCGGGGAGCTGTTTTTT.

Here the CDR3 DNA reads TGCAGCGTCGGGCGAACACTAGCGGCTAGCTCCTACGAGCAGTACTTC. It codes for CSVGRTLAASSYEQYF. The chain recombines TRBV29-1 with TRBJ2-7; 8 positions agree with TRBD2. CDR3 length: 16 residues. With 6 bases clipped from V and 0 bases from J, the junction kept 13 bases outside the gene matches. CDR1 and CDR2 from the germline V gene are SQVTM and ANQGSEA.

This clone has a handful of counts. The chain combines TRBV3-1 (or the pseudogene TRBV3-2) with TRBJ2-3; 8 bases agree with TRBD1. Germline V CDR1 and CDR2: LGHDT, YNNKEL (reference sequence). This CDR3 comprises 17 residues. V lost 5 bases, J lost 1 base, and 11 bases stayed unmatched. CDR3 sequence (DNA): TGTGCCAGCAGCGCCCTCGGACAGGGAGTAGGCACAGATACGCAGTATTTT. This codes for CASSALGQGVGTDTQYF.

The V gene is TRBV3-1 (or the pseudogene TRBV3-2), the J gene TRBJ2-7; D is possibly TRBD2 (6 bases). With 0 bases removed from V and 2 bases from J, the gap between germline ends came to 14 bases. The CDR3 totals 16 residues. Germline CDR1 reads LGHDT; CDR2 reads YNNKEL (reference sequence). The CDR3 DNA is TGTGCCAGCAGCCAAGAGCGTCGGGAGAAGACCTACGAGCAGTACTTC. Protein: CASSQERREKTYEQYF.

The chain is built from TRBV5-4 and TRBJ2-3; 10 nucleotides match TRBD2. The V segment lost 3 bases and the J segment 1 base; nucleotides outside the gene matches: 8. Germline assignment: CDR1 SGHNT and CDR2 YYREEE (reference sequence). The CDR3 consists of 17 residues. CDR3 region: CASSWGLATLGTDTQYF. CDR3 DNA: TGTGCCAGCAGCTGGGGACTAGCGACCCTAGGCACAGATACGCAGTATTTT. Based on the CDR3 plus reference TRBV5-4 and TRBJ2-3, the full variable domain is ETGVTQSPTHLIKTRGQQVTLRCSSQSGHNTVSWYQQALGQGPQFIFQYYREEENGRGNFPPRFSGLQFPNYSSELNVNALELDDSALYLCASSWGLATLGTDTQYFGPGTRLTVL.

The chain is built from TRBV13 and TRBJ2-7; a possible D gene is TRBD1 (5 bases). The V gene lost 1 base and the J gene lost 2 bases, with 9 bases spanning the gap. Germline V gene lookup returns CDR1 PRHDT and CDR2 FYEKMQ (reference sequence). The CDR3 runs to 14 residues. The CDR3 reads CASSLDQGPYEQYF. CDR3 sequence (DNA): TGTGCCAGCAGCTTAGATCAGGGTCCCTACGAGCAGTACTTC.

The rearrangement joins TRBV27 to TRBJ2-5; 13 nucleotides line up with TRBD2. The CDR3 runs to 16 residues. The J segment lost 5 bases and the V segment lost 4 bases, leaving 7 bases of the junction unmatched. Germline CDR1 and CDR2: MNHEY and SMNVEV (reference sequence). CDR3 region: CASSSGLAGTRETQYF. The CDR3 DNA reads TGTGCCAGCAGTTCGGGACTAGCGGGAACGCGGGAGACCCAGTACTTC.

J is TRBJ2-3 and V is TRBV2, with 7 bases identical to TRBD2. The J segment lost 10 bases and the V segment lost 6 bases, leaving 4 bases of the junction unmatched. CDR1 is SNHLY, CDR2 FYNNEI, per germline. CDR3 size: 11 residues. The CDR3 DNA sequence: TGTGCCAGCAGAGGACTAGAGGCGCAGTATTTT. It translates to CASRGLEAQYF. Based on the CDR3 plus reference TRBV2 and TRBJ2-3, the full variable domain is EPEVTQTPSHQVTQMGQEVILRCVPISNHLYFYWYRQILGQKVEFLVSFYNNEISEKSEIFDDQFSVERPDGSNFTLKIRSTKLEDSAMYFCASRGLEAQYFGPGTRLTVL.

The chain combines TRBV4-1 with TRBJ1-2, with a tentative D call TRBD1 (5 bases). CDR1 and CDR2 (germline): MGHRA, YSYEKL. V lost 4 bases and J lost 8, with 11 bases in between. This CDR3 spans 12 amino acids. CDR3 region: CASSRGSYGYTF. Written as DNA, the CDR3 is TGCGCCAGCAGCCGGGGCTCCTACGGCTACACCTTC.

This clone was seen a few times. V gene TRBV5-6 combines with J gene TRBJ2-4, with a tentative D call TRBD2 (6 bases). Germline V lookup: CDR1 SGHDT, CDR2 YYEEEE. CDR3 length equals 12 residues. The V and J ends lost 2 bases and 11 bases respectively, with 11 bases between them. The CDR3 DNA reads TGTGCCAGCAGCTTAAGTTCGGGAGTTCAGTACTTC. Translation gives CASSLSSGVQYF.

This clone has only one observation. The chain links TRBV3-1 (or the pseudogene TRBV3-2) to TRBJ2-7, with 10 bases lining up with TRBD1. This CDR3 has 17 residues. V shed 4 bases, J shed 3 bases, and the junction held 12 bases outside the gene matches. The V gene's germline CDR1 is LGHDT and CDR2 YNNKEL (reference sequence). This CDR3 is CASSPGTGVPAVYEQYF. The DNA for the CDR3 is TGTGCCAGCAGCCCTGGGACAGGGGTCCCCGCAGTCTACGAGCAGTACTTC.

This chain joins TRBV18 and TRBJ2-1; TRBD2 matches 13 bases. The CDR3 is 18 amino acids. Trimming at V came to 4 bases and at J to 5 bases, leaving 11 bases not matched to a gene. Germline lookup yields CDR1 KGHSH and CDR2 LQKENI. CDR3 residues: CASSLGTSGKTTHNEQFF. CDR3 DNA sequence: TGTGCCAGCTCACTTGGGACTAGCGGGAAGACGACCCACAATGAGCAGTTCTTC.

The chain uses TRBV19 and TRBJ1-1, with TRBD1 as a possible D gene (6 bases). Trimming stripped 4 bases from V and 3 bases from J, with 15 bases between. The CDR3 loop spans 15 amino acids. Germline V gene sequence: CDR1 LNHDA, CDR2 SQIVND (reference sequence). The chain's CDR3 is CASSTLPGHHTEAFF. The CDR3 DNA reads TGTGCCAGTAGTACACTTCCGGGACACCACACTGAAGCTTTCTTT.

This chain connects TRBV11-2 to TRBJ1-1, with D possibly TRBD1 on 5 matching bases. Germline V gene sequence: CDR1 SGHAT, CDR2 FQNNGV. V lost 3 bases and J lost 1, with 9 bases in between. The length of the CDR3 is 14 residues. CDR3 loop: CASSFPRANTEAFF. The CDR3 region has the DNA TGTGCCAGCAGCTTTCCCAGGGCGAACACTGAAGCTTTCTTT.

The V gene is TRBV7-6, the J gene TRBJ2-5, with D uncertain. V was clipped by 3 bases and J by 2 bases, with 4 bases between them. This CDR3 comprises 12 residues. CDR1 and CDR2 (germline): SGHVS, FNYEAQ. The CDR3 coding sequence is TGTGCCAGCAGCTTGAGGCAAGAGACCCAGTACTTC. As protein: CASSLRQETQYF.

The chain joins TRBV7-5 to TRBJ1-5; the DNA was not compared with TRBD1, the D call given in the table. TRBV7-5 is marked as a pseudogene. The CDR3 is 16 amino acids. Here the CDR3 DNA reads TGTGTCAGAAGCTTAGAAAAGGGGTCCCACTTGGGGCCCCAGCATTTT. As protein: CVRSLEKGSHLGPQHF.

The chain carries TRBV12-5 and TRBJ2-2, with 7 bases fitting TRBD1. CDR1 is LGHNT, CDR2 FRNRAP, per germline. The length of the CDR3 is 14 residues. The CDR3 nucleotides are TGTGCGTCTGCCGGGACAGCTAACACCGGGGAGCTGTTTTTT. Translating gives CASAGTANTGELFF.